The 29 T cell receptor beta chains given below trace back to one sample, sequenced in a study of blood T cell repertoires in COVID-19. Clones were sequenced by immunoSEQ multiplex PCR, and TCRdb holds only the in-frame ones, with some missing. The repertoire holds about 280,000 clones, with 75% to 90% as singletons. Sequencing input: peripheral blood. The receptors stem from a woman in her twenties or thirties with active or convalescent COVID-19.

The chain links TRBV3-1 (or the pseudogene TRBV3-2) to TRBJ1-4; no reliable D call. CDR3 length equals 15 residues. Trimming left V 1 base short and J 8 bases short, with 14 bases between. CDR1 LGHDT and CDR2 YNNKEL come from the germline V gene (reference sequence). CDR3 sequence (DNA): TGTGCCAGCAGCCAAGCGTCCAGGTACCAGGAAAAACTGTTTTTT. It yields the protein CASSQASRYQEKLFF.

J is TRBJ2-1 and V is TRBV19; TRBD2 might be the D (6 bases). With 3 bases removed from V and 6 bases from J, the gap between germline ends came to 15 bases. In germline, CDR1 is LNHDA, CDR2 SQIVND (reference sequence). CDR3 length: 15 residues. The CDR3: CASSISTGDGNEQFF. CDR3 sequence (DNA): TGTGCCAGTAGTATCTCGACGGGGGACGGCAATGAGCAGTTCTTC.

The chain uses TRBV4-3 and TRBJ1-2; 8 nucleotides line up with TRBD1. V was clipped by 3 bases and J by 0 bases; unmatched bases: 3. Germline V gene sequence: CDR1 LGHNA, CDR2 YSLEER. This CDR3 comprises 15 residues. This chain's CDR3 is CASSHATGANYGYTF. The CDR3 DNA reads as TGCGCCAGCAGCCACGCGACAGGGGCTAACTATGGCTACACCTTC.

The chain uses TRBV4-2 and TRBJ1-6; D is perhaps TRBD1 (6 bases). The V gene's germline CDR1 is LGHNA and CDR2 YNFKEQ. The V gene lost 3 bases and the J gene lost 5 bases, with 20 bases spanning the gap. The CDR3 extends over 18 amino acids. The CDR3 nucleotides are TGTGCCAGCAGCCAGGACCCACGGGGGGCGGTTAATAATTCACCCCTCCACTTT. Its protein is CASSQDPRGAVNNSPLHF.

The V call is TRBV24-1, the J call TRBJ1-5, with unresolved D. The germline gives CDR1 KGHDR, CDR2 SFDVKD. V was shortened by 5 bases and J by 5 bases, with 12 bases between the two germline ends. The CDR3 length is 14 residues. CDR3 in DNA: TGTGCCACCAGTGCCGAACAGACCCATCAGCCCCAGCATTTT. This codes for CATSAEQTHQPQHF.

The chain carries TRBV7-2 and TRBJ2-5; TRBD2 matches at 8 bases. The CDR3 is made up of 15 amino acids. J was trimmed by 5 bases and V by 0 bases; bases with no gene match: 5. Germline V gene data show CDR1 as SGHTA and CDR2 as FQGNSA. This CDR3 is CASSLAAGGGETQYF. The CDR3 coding sequence is TGTGCCAGCAGCTTAGCGGCGGGGGGAGGGGAGACCCAGTACTTC.

The chain is built from TRBV6-5 and TRBJ1-1; tentatively, D is TRBD1 (5 bases). Germline-derived CDR1 and CDR2 are MNHEY and SVGAGI. The CDR3 covers 15 residues. Trimming pared 6 bases from V and 6 bases from J, leaving 20 bases between. CDR3 nucleotide sequence: TGTGCCAGCAGGCCACCCCTACGGGGGAGGCCTGAAGCTTTCTTT. It codes for CASRPPLRGRPEAFF.

The chain combines TRBV27 with TRBJ1-6, with D uncertain. The CDR3 spans 13 residues. CDR1 is MNHEY and CDR2 is SMNVEV in the germline V gene (reference sequence). V lost 3 bases, J lost 10 bases, and 10 bases lay in between. The CDR3 reads CASSFRAQSPLHF. The CDR3, as DNA: TGTGCCAGCAGTTTTCGCGCGCAATCACCCCTCCACTTT.

The V call is TRBV6-4, the J call TRBJ2-2; D not resolved. V lost 3 bases to trimming and J lost 3 bases, with 5 bases between them. The germline V gene encodes CDR1 MRHNA and CDR2 SNTAGT. CDR3 size: 13 residues. In DNA, the CDR3 is TGTGCCAGCAGTGAGTCGGACACCGGGGAGCTGTTTTTT. It codes for CASSESDTGELFF.

This chain links TRBV28 with TRBJ1-6, with D maybe TRBD1 (6 bases). The CDR3 loop spans 14 amino acids. Germline-derived CDR1 and CDR2 are MDHEN and SYDVKM. V was cut by 6 bases and J by 3 bases, with 9 bases left in between. CDR3 region: CASSHRVYNSPLHF. The CDR3 nucleotides read TGTGCCAGCAGCCACAGGGTCTATAATTCACCCCTCCACTTT.

This rearrangement joins TRBV3-1 (or the pseudogene TRBV3-2) to TRBJ1-2; 10 nucleotides line up with TRBD1. The V segment lost 3 bases and the J segment 6 bases; nucleotides outside the gene matches: 13. This CDR3 region has 17 residues. CDR1 is LGHDT, CDR2 YNNKEL, per germline (reference sequence). CDR3 DNA sequence: TGTGCCAGCAGCCATCCGACCGGGACAGGGGTTTGCAATGGCTACACCTTC. Translating it yields CASSHPTGTGVCNGYTF.

The chain joins TRBV10-3 to TRBJ2-7; D not resolved. Germline-derived CDR1 and CDR2 are ENHRY and SYGVKD. V lost 6 bases, J lost 6 bases, and 15 bases lay in between. The CDR3 length is 13 residues. CDR3 sequence (DNA): TGTGCCATCAGCCGCGAGGTGAGTCCCGAGCAGTACTTC. As protein: CAISREVSPEQYF.

In its sample, this clone was seen once. This sequence joins TRBV27 and TRBJ2-7; 7 nucleotides align to TRBD2. CDR3 length: 12 residues. With V trimmed by 5 bases and J by 3 bases, 1 base remained unmatched. The germline V gene has CDR1 MNHEY and CDR2 SMNVEV (reference sequence). CDR3 nucleotide sequence: TGTGCCAGCAGTGGGGGGGGCTACGAGCAGTACTTC. Its translation is CASSGGGYEQYF.

This chain joins TRBV6-6 and TRBJ1-2, with D tentatively TRBD1 (5 bases). Germline lookup yields CDR1 MNHNY and CDR2 SVGAGI (reference sequence). The CDR3 loop spans 14 amino acids. V lost 5 bases and J lost 7, with 17 bases in between. DNA for the CDR3: TGTGCCAGCAGTACGGGGGTGGGGTTCTTTGGCTACACCTTC. It yields the protein CASSTGVGFFGYTF.

V and J are TRBV9 and TRBJ1-1, with D possibly matching TRBD1 (6 bases). Germline CDR1 and CDR2: SGDLS and YYNGEE. The length of the CDR3 is 14 residues. V lost 2 bases and J 6 bases, leaving 14 bases between the germline ends. The CDR3 region has the DNA TGTGCCAGCAGCGTCGCCGGGACAAGCCCTGAAGCTTTCTTT. This sequence encodes CASSVAGTSPEAFF. Together with reference TRBV9 and TRBJ1-1, the CDR3 gives the full variable domain: DSGVTQTPKHLITATGQRVTLRCSPRSGDLSVYWYQQSLDQGLQFLIQYYNGEERAKGNILERFSAQQFPDLHSELNLSSLELGDSALYFCASSVAGTSPEAFFGQGTRLTVV.

V is TRBV19 and J is TRBJ2-5, with 8 bases that match TRBD2. In germline, CDR1 is LNHDA, CDR2 SQIVND (reference sequence). The CDR3 totals 14 residues. Trimming at V came to 3 bases and at J to 1 base, leaving 1 base not matched to a gene. The CDR3 region has the DNA TGTGCCAGTAGTATGCGGGGGGCCCAAGAGACCCAGTACTTC. Translation gives CASSMRGAQETQYF. Combining the CDR3 with reference TRBV19 and TRBJ2-5 gives the whole variable domain DGGITQSPKYLFRKEGQNVTLSCEQNLNHDAMYWYRQDPGQGLRLIYYSQIVNDFQKGDIAEGYSVSREKKESFPLTVTSAQKNPTAFYLCASSMRGAQETQYFGPGTRLLVL.

This chain uses TRBV10-3 with TRBJ2-3; TRBD2 matches at 8 bases. The CDR3 is 15 amino acids. Per the germline V gene, CDR1 is ENHRY and CDR2 is SYGVKD. The V and J ends lost 6 bases and 2 bases, in that order; junction bases with no gene match: 7. CDR3: CAIRLGLAPTDTQYF. The CDR3 DNA follows: TGTGCCATCAGACTTGGACTAGCCCCCACAGATACGCAGTATTTT.

CDR3 protein: CAWSPFGTGGEKLFF. Here the CDR3 DNA reads TGTGCCTGGAGTCCGTTCGGGACAGGGGGTGAAAAACTGTTTTTT. This sequence joins TRBV30 and TRBJ1-4, with 11 bases fitting TRBD1. This CDR3 comprises 15 residues. Germline values: CDR1 GTSNPN, CDR2 SVGIG (reference sequence). J lost 7 bases, V lost 2 bases, and 6 bases had no gene match.

The chain links TRBV5-6 to TRBJ2-7; D is uncertain. V lost 2 bases and J 0 bases, leaving 9 bases between the germline ends. The CDR3 covers 14 residues. CDR1 SGHDT and CDR2 YYEEEE come from the germline V gene. CDR3 in amino acids: CASSFSASSYEQYF. Written as DNA, the CDR3 is TGTGCCAGCAGCTTCTCTGCGAGCTCCTACGAGCAGTACTTC.

The V and J genes are TRBV2 and TRBJ1-4; 9 bases match TRBD1. V gave up 3 bases and J gave up 8 bases; unmatched junction bases: 4. The CDR3 extends over 14 amino acids. Germline V gene sequence: CDR1 SNHLY, CDR2 FYNNEI. The CDR3 here is CASSDNRGQEKLFF. The CDR3, as DNA: TGTGCCAGCAGTGATAACAGGGGGCAGGAAAAACTGTTTTTT.

This clone has only a few counts. The chain couples TRBV6-2 or TRBV6-3 to TRBJ2-3; D possibly corresponds to TRBD2 (5 bases). Germline CDR1 reads MNHEY; CDR2 reads SVGEGT. The CDR3 loop spans 16 amino acids. V was trimmed by 6 bases and J by 2 bases, leaving 18 bases between them. The CDR3 sequence: CASSSRNRGVTDTQYF. CDR3 DNA sequence: TGTGCCAGCAGCTCCAGAAATCGGGGAGTCACAGATACGCAGTATTTT.

The chain couples TRBV7-9 to TRBJ2-2, with D maybe TRBD2 (5 bases). The CDR3 consists of 16 residues. The V gene's germline CDR1 is SEHNR and CDR2 FQNEAQ (reference sequence). V was pared by 1 base and J by 4 bases, with 13 bases between. CDR3 nucleotide sequence: TGTGCCAGCAGCTTAGATGCGGGTCTGGTCACCGGGGAGCTGTTTTTT. It translates to CASSLDAGLVTGELFF.

The sample holds one count of this clone. The V call is TRBV3-1 (or the pseudogene TRBV3-2), the J call TRBJ2-1, with a possible D match to TRBD2 (7 bases). This CDR3 is built from 15 residues. The ends were cut back, 1 base at V and 9 bases at J, with 16 bases in the middle. Germline values: CDR1 LGHDT, CDR2 YNNKEL (reference sequence). The CDR3 loop reads CASSQVGLGGGEQFF. The CDR3 DNA reads as TGTGCCAGCAGCCAAGTAGGACTAGGAGGGGGTGAGCAGTTCTTC.

This clone showed up just once. This chain uses TRBV27 with TRBJ2-5; TRBD2 agrees at 15 bases. There are 18 residues in the CDR3. V shed 2 bases and J 2 bases; nucleotides not matched to a gene: 6. In germline, CDR1 is MNHEY, CDR2 SMNVEV (reference sequence). CDR3 loop: CASSLRTSGGGQQETQYF. In nucleotides, the CDR3 is TGTGCCAGCAGTTTACGGACTAGCGGGGGGGGACAGCAAGAGACCCAGTACTTC.

The chain combines TRBV10-3 with TRBJ2-1; 11 positions agree with TRBD2. From germline, CDR1 is ENHRY and CDR2 SYGVKD. The trim removed 6 bases at V and 5 bases at J, leaving 3 bases unmatched. The CDR3 length is 14 residues. Here the CDR3 reads CAISKTSGDNEQFF. The CDR3 DNA reads as TGTGCCATCAGCAAGACTAGCGGGGACAATGAGCAGTTCTTC.

The CDR3 bases are TGTGCCAGCAGCCCAGTAAGCAGGGGAGAGACCCAGTACTTC. It codes for CASSPVSRGETQYF. The rearrangement links TRBV7-2 to TRBJ2-5; D might be TRBD1 (6 bases). The CDR3 length is 14 residues. Trimming removed 5 bases from V and 4 bases from J, with 14 bases in between. Per the germline V gene, CDR1 is SGHTA and CDR2 is FQGNSA.

The chain couples TRBV7-2 to TRBJ2-5, with 12 positions matching TRBD2. This CDR3 comprises 19 residues. V was clipped by 5 bases and J by 5 bases; unmatched bases: 18. CDR1 and CDR2 from the germline V gene are SGHTA and FQGNSA. The CDR3: CASSPTVPQLAGGSETQYF. The CDR3 nucleotides read TGTGCCAGCAGCCCAACTGTACCCCAACTAGCGGGGGGAAGTGAGACCCAGTACTTC.

V usage is TRBV12-5 and J usage is TRBJ1-5, with 7 bases identical to TRBD1. The CDR3 contains 12 residues. Germline CDR1 reads LGHNT; CDR2 reads FRNRAP. J was trimmed by 5 bases and V by 7 bases; bases with no gene match: 2. Here the CDR3 DNA reads TGTGCTAGTGCCAGGGGGGATCAGCCCCAGCATTTT. As protein: CASARGDQPQHF.

Details on this clone: The sample carries other DNA sequences with the same CDR3. This chain uses TRBV6-5 with TRBJ2-2; D perhaps matches TRBD1 (5 bases). There are 14 residues in the CDR3. Trimming pared 6 bases from V and 1 base from J, leaving 9 bases between. Germline values: CDR1 MNHEY, CDR2 SVGAGI. This CDR3 is CASSPGQNTGELFF. CDR3 coding DNA: TGTGCCAGCAGCCCAGGACAGAACACCGGGGAGCTGTTTTTT.